The following is a T cell receptor (beta chain) sequence with its context. A few counts support this clonotype. It lacks a known antigen. No much larger clone is present one base from it, and per-base qualities are unavailable. Every donor in the study was a healthy Caucasian. Three pairs of female monozygotic twins, all aged roughly 18 to 29 years, made up the twin cohort. Peripheral blood mononuclear cells were used as the source from which RNA for TCR libraries was isolated. This sample was included in a study of identical twins (dated by TCRdb to 2015 to 2016). Broadly, across the study: The study deep-sequenced TCR alpha and beta repertoires from monozygotic twins, unrelated adults of various ages and cord blood to test whether fetal clonotypes persist. To rule out contamination, replicate twin experiments were performed at different times with different library preparation protocols.

Overall results and qualifications from the work: Because the same donors could not be followed over many years, conclusions were based on cross-sectional statistical analysis. Compared with coincidental sharing between unrelated individuals, out-of-frame TCR alpha sequences shared between twins showed an excess of sequences with low generation probability. Zero-insertion analyses could be partly confounded by invariant T cells such as MAIT and iNKT, though diverse VJ usage argued against such confounding for most clonotypes. The excess sharing between twins in beta out-of-frame sequences was weaker because fewer shared sequences reduced the signal-to-noise ratio. In monozygotic twins, out-of-frame TCR alpha sharing was systematically underestimated by recombination models, although the models agreed with sharing between unrelated individuals. Fewer insertions were carried by abundant cord blood beta clonotypes; a weaker similar trend was observed in young adult naive repertoires, while no such trend was observed in memory repertoires.

Library preparation was by 5' RACE. Sequencing took place on an Illumina HiSeq 2000. Template switching added a universal primer binding site, and the final cDNA carried a unique molecular identifier that allowed TCR cDNA molecules to be counted accurately. Specific primers in the conserved constant-segment region were used to synthesize first-strand cDNA for TCR alpha and beta chains. To control for contamination, every cDNA library was double barcoded, receiving both a SMART-Mk sample barcode and Illumina barcodes. TruSeq adapter sequences and Illumina sample barcodes were added in two successive PCR steps. The TCR alpha and beta cDNA libraries were sequenced on the Illumina HiSeq platform using custom primers. The study's processing was this. MiGEC was used to process raw reads and extract unique molecular identifiers, and MiXCR was used to find CDR3 positions. For each individual, recombination models were inferred using an EM algorithm with the repgenHMM and IGoR tools. The tcR package in R was used for shared clonotype analysis, with sharing normalized by the product of cloneset sizes. To study raw recombination free of thymic and clonal selection effects, out-of-frame nonproductive sequences were analyzed. TCRdb reprocessing: public reads trimmed at Q25 with fastp, clones called with MiXCR, in-frame beta chains kept. Entries that share a CDR3 protein sequence are merged under the most common genes and DNA. TCRdb, not the original authors, processed these V and J calls. The sample table lists 700,000 to 950,000 distinct CDR3 sequences, roughly 12% of them with a count of one. The top ten hold about 1.5% of the sample.

The CDR3 starts with the cysteine, ends with the phenylalanine, and has 14 residues. The sequence is cut down to CDR3 DNA, 42 bases in frame from base 1. Looking up the germline V gene (reference sequence) yields CDR1 SGHKS and CDR2 YYEKEE. At the junction V is shortened by 0 bases and J by 5 bases, with 10 bases in between. These data were also reused for a study on yellow fever vaccine responses in identical twins. The second study, in turn, reports: The authors reported that the T cell response to vaccination in identical twins appeared partly convergent and partly personalized. Focusing on identical twins, the study followed the T cell clones that responded to the vaccine, and did so with precision.

The sequence was collected from a woman under 30 in good health. This chain is built from TRBV5-5 and TRBJ2-3; TRBD2 is perhaps the D gene, given 6 matching bases. The sequenced sample consisted of PBMCs. CDR3 loop: CASSLVGGIDTQYF. The nucleotide sequence reads TGTGCCAGCAGCTTGGTCGGGGGAATAGATACGCAGTATTTT.